The following is a TCR beta chain sequence with its context. This sample was taken from a study of T cell repertoires in aging, cancer and after chemotherapy. Study-level information: Over several months to years, re-sampled healthy donor repertoires clearly shared clones.

TRB rearrangements spanning V, D and J were amplified using mixed TRB-A/B primers. TCRdb recomputed calls from the multiplex PCR reads with MiXCR, one row per CDR3 protein. Among about 10,000 distinct CDR3 sequences listed, under 30% were seen once. Amplification of TCR beta used genomic DNA extracted from peripheral blood. The CDR3 covers 19 residues. Germline assignment: CDR1 SEHNR and CDR2 FQNEAQ (reference sequence). V lost 3 bases to trimming and J lost 0 bases; unmatched junction nucleotides: 11. This rearrangement joins TRBV7-9 to TRBJ2-3; TRBD2 agrees at 11 bases. This sequence originates from a human donor in good health. The sequencing input was blood. The CDR3 region has the DNA TGTGCCAGCAGCTTTTACCCGGGACTAGCGGAAACTAGCACAGATACGCAGTATTTT. Protein product: CASSFYPGLAETSTDTQYF.